This T cell receptor (beta chain) was profiled in a study of human T cells and chemical hapten exposure (dated by TCRdb to 2020 to 2022). Background for the entire study: For sensitization, 2% DPC in acetone was applied to a 2 cm by 2 cm area of upper inner arm skin. Weekly therapeutic DPC doses were additionally applied to the scalp of patients throughout the approximately 24-week study period. Patch tests used Finn chambers with 0.01% DPC on the upper back, scored after 6 days by International Contact Dermatitis Research Group standards. Most of the patients in the cohort were female, and the cohort covered alopecia areata with under or over 50% scalp involvement, alopecia totalis and alopecia universalis. The libraries were sequenced as a pool, and the TCR yield per sample differed mostly because of small variations in library volumes within the pool. Peripheral blood TCR repertoire changes were tracked in vivo in alopecia patients during primary and secondary sensitization to the hapten diphenylcyclopropenone (DPC). Blood was sampled from patients pre-sensitization (week 0) and at 2, 6 and about 24 weeks after DPC sensitization. Some 29 alopecia patients provided blood for TCR sequencing at one to four time points (pre-sensitization, 2, 6 and 24 weeks).

Regarding this clonotype: The antigen it binds to is not known. Qualities for individual bases were not recorded, and no much larger clone is one base off.

Library preparation used RACE. The run used a NextSeq 500. During library preparation, unique molecular identifiers were attached to individual cDNA molecules so that TCRs could be counted in a quantitative, reproducible way. Both TCR alpha and TCR beta chains were sequenced from each blood RNA sample. Processing in the source paper ran as follows. A median of roughly 100,000 TCRs per sample was observed, with a range of 23,224 to 690,600. V, J and CDR3 annotation of the TCR reads was carried out using the Decombinator software suite. Every sample was subsampled to the same number of TCRs (28,000) for the PS versus PT1 abundance plots. TCRs were defined as expanded if absent before sensitization and observed at least eight times at the 2-week time point. In-frame beta chains were kept once TCRdb had trimmed the public reads at Q25 with fastp and called clones with MiXCR. For every CDR3 protein sequence, its rows merge into one entry that carries the most common genes and DNA. The authors' filters were not applied to this entry. In this sample the table shows around 300,000 distinct CDR3 sequences, around 7% of which occur a single time. More than 7% of the sample goes to the ten largest clones.

Explained via the paper, the time point label denotes: patch test 1, 2 weeks after DPC sensitization. What the treatment or condition label conveys for this sample: therapeutic diphenylcyclopropenone sensitization with weekly scalp DPC. At every patch-test visit, the blood draw took place before the patch test was put on. Eligible patients were aged 18 to 70, diagnosed with alopecia, deemed suitable for DPC therapy, and excluded if pregnant. Total RNA was isolated from unfractionated whole blood collected in Tempus Blood RNA tubes. Beyond this particular receptor, the publication reports: After repeated subsampling, the strength of the expansion versus patch-test correlation and the threshold at which it became significant changed. Patch test score correlated positively with the number of PT1 expanded TCRs, reaching significance at thresholds 8, 16 and 32 but not at 4. The number of TCRs above 1 in 1000 frequency did not change with DPC sensitization; there was no evidence of global repertoire structure alterations. Because every patient had alopecia, a presumed autoimmune disease, the patients' immune response might differ from that of healthy individuals. Compared with pre-sensitization or healthy control sets, expanded TCRs formed significantly more large CDR3 similarity clusters, which is consistent with antigen-driven responses.

Sequences KGHDR (CDR1) and SFDVKD (CDR2) are obtained from the germline V gene. The CDR3, from cysteine to phenylalanine, totals 13 residues. Just CDR3 DNA is preserved here, 39 bases in frame from base 1. The V and J ends are trimmed by 9 bases and 1 base, leaving 11 bases between them. Sequencing used whole blood, obtained in connection with sensitization to the hapten diphenylcyclopropenone (DPC). Rearrangement joined TRBV24-1 to TRBJ2-5; D gene: possibly TRBD1, on 6 matching bases. This clonotype was sampled from a woman younger than 30 with alopecia areata. Some clones in this sample may be carry-over from other donors' samples. The DNA sequence reads TGTGCCACCGGAACAGGGTCCCAAGAGACCCAGTACTTC. This sequence encodes CATGTGSQETQYF.